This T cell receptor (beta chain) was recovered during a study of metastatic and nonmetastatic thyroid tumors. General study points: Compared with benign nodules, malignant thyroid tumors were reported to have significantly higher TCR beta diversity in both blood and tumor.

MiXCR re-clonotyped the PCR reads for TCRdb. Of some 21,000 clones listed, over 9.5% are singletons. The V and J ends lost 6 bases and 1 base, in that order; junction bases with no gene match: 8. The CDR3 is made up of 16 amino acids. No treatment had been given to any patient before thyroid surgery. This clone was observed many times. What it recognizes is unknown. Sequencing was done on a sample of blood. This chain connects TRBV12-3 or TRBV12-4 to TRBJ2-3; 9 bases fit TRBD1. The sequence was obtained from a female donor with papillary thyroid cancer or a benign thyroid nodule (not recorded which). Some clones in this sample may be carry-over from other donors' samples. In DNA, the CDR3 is TGTGCCAGCAGCAAACAGGGGGCTGTCCGCACAGATACGCAGTATTTT. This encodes CASSKQGAVRTDTQYF.